A single sample gave rise to the 17 T cell receptor beta chains below, sequenced in a study of T cell responses to AZD1222 COVID-19 vaccine. Profiling relied on immunoSEQ multiplex PCR, and the TCRdb table lists in-frame clones only, not all of them. The sample includes 40,000 to 50,000 clones, approximately 83% of them seen just once. The material sequenced was peripheral blood, taken 28 days after the second AZD1222 dose. The origin of the receptors is an adult who received the AZD1222 COVID-19 vaccine.

This clone was found a few times. The V call is TRBV2, the J call TRBJ1-4, with 10 bases lining up with TRBD1. Trimming removed 6 bases from V and 5 bases from J; junction bases left unmatched: 9. Germline V gene sequence: CDR1 SNHLY, CDR2 FYNNEI. The CDR3 totals 16 residues. The CDR3 DNA follows: TGTGCCAGCAGGGAGACAGGGGGCCTCTTAAATGAAAAACTGTTTTTT. Residues: CASRETGGLLNEKLFF.

A single count supports this clone. J is TRBJ2-1 and V is TRBV4-1, with D unclear. This CDR3 contains 16 residues. Germline-derived CDR1 and CDR2 are MGHRA and YSYEKL. Between the trimmed V and J ends, which lost 7 bases and 1 base, there was a span of 17 bases. The CDR3 loop reads CASTISGPQSYNEQFF. The DNA for the CDR3 is TGCGCCAGCACTATATCCGGGCCGCAATCCTACAATGAGCAGTTCTTC.

The V gene is TRBV5-4, the J gene TRBJ1-2; TRBD1 might be the D (6 bases). Trimming took 0 bases from V and 2 from J, leaving 11 bases between them. The CDR3 loop spans 15 amino acids. Germline V gene data show CDR1 as SGHNT and CDR2 as YYREEE (reference sequence). CDR3 region: CASSLGGGENYGYTF. The CDR3 DNA reads TGTGCCAGCAGCTTGGGAGGGGGGGAGAACTATGGCTACACCTTC.

J is TRBJ2-2 and V is TRBV5-4, with 7 bases lining up with TRBD1. Unmatched junction bases numbered 6, after V lost 4 bases and J lost 6 bases. Germline V lookup: CDR1 SGHNT, CDR2 YYREEE (reference sequence). The CDR3 length is 14 residues. The CDR3 bases are TGTGCCAGCAGCGCGGACAGGATTGCCGGGGAGCTGTTTTTT. Residues: CASSADRIAGELFF.

This sequence joins TRBV6-5 and TRBJ1-5, with 9 bases lining up with TRBD1. The CDR3 sequence is 15 residues long. The V and J ends lost 8 bases and 4 bases, in that order; junction bases with no gene match: 9. Germline CDR1 and CDR2: MNHEY and SVGAGI. CDR3 loop: CASEQGADENQPQHF. The CDR3 nucleotides are TGTGCCAGCGAACAGGGGGCGGATGAGAATCAGCCCCAGCATTTT.

This chain connects TRBV24-1 to TRBJ2-5; TRBD1 matches 12 bases. Germline CDR1 and CDR2: KGHDR and SFDVKD. V was pared by 4 bases and J by 5 bases, with 10 bases of the junction left unmatched. CDR3 length equals 17 residues. CDR3 sequence reads: CATSDRSGQGARETQYF. The CDR3 region has the DNA TGTGCCACCAGTGACCGTTCGGGACAGGGGGCGAGGGAGACCCAGTACTTC.

This chain joins TRBV5-1 and TRBJ2-3; 8 bases match TRBD2. CDR1 is SGHRS and CDR2 is YFSETQ in the germline V gene. V was clipped by 4 bases and J by 0 bases; unmatched bases: 10. The CDR3 contains 17 residues. The CDR3 spells CASSPGLLAASTDTQYF. In DNA, the CDR3 is TGCGCCAGCAGCCCAGGCCTACTAGCGGCTAGCACAGATACGCAGTATTTT.

The chain employs TRBV27 and TRBJ2-1, with D perhaps given as TRBD1 or TRBD2 (6 bases each). CDR1 MNHEY and CDR2 SMNVEV come from the germline V gene (reference sequence). V lost 8 bases, J lost 1 base, and 15 bases lay in between. The CDR3 runs to 15 residues. In nucleotides, the CDR3 is TGTGCCAGCCGGGGGCCAAACCCTTCCTACAATGAGCAGTTCTTC. Translation: CASRGPNPSYNEQFF.

This clone rates as medium-sized. The CDR3 reads CASSLLGGIYGYTF. CDR3 nucleotides: TGTGCCAGCAGTTTATTAGGGGGAATCTATGGCTACACCTTC. The chain has TRBV28 and TRBJ1-2; D possibly corresponds to TRBD1 (6 bases). Germline CDR1 reads MDHEN; CDR2 reads SYDVKM. V lost 1 base and J lost 4, with 10 bases in between. This CDR3 is 14 amino acids long.

This clone came up once. This chain links TRBV7-9 with TRBJ2-2; 10 bases line up with TRBD2. The CDR3 spans 16 residues. Germline V lookup: CDR1 SEHNR, CDR2 FQNEAQ (reference sequence). V dropped 7 bases and J dropped 2; count of bases not matched to a gene: 7. The CDR3 region is CASIIRTSGNTGELFF. As DNA, the CDR3 is TGTGCCAGCATTATTCGGACTAGCGGAAACACCGGGGAGCTGTTTTTT.

This chain links TRBV6-1 with TRBJ1-1; unclear D gene. This CDR3 has 13 residues. CDR1 and CDR2 from the germline V gene are MNHNS and SASEGT. Trimming left V 1 base short and J 11 bases short, with 14 bases between. The CDR3 loop reads CASSEDSRRWAFF. As DNA, the CDR3 is TGTGCCAGCAGTGAAGACAGCCGGCGGTGGGCTTTCTTT.

The chain recombines TRBV27 with TRBJ2-7; 8 bases are a match to TRBD1. Germline V lookup: CDR1 MNHEY, CDR2 SMNVEV (reference sequence). The CDR3 covers 15 residues. V lost 4 bases, J lost 3 bases, and 8 bases stayed unmatched. The CDR3 nucleotides are TGTGCCAGCAGTTCGATAGGGACAGGACTCTACGAGCAGTACTTC. It specifies CASSSIGTGLYEQYF.

V and J are TRBV19 and TRBJ1-3; D remains ambiguous. V lost 3 bases and J 3 bases, leaving 6 bases between the germline ends. Germline V gene data show CDR1 as LNHDA and CDR2 as SQIVND (reference sequence). This CDR3 region has 13 residues. The CDR3 bases are TGTGCCAGTAGTATGGCCGGTGGAAACACCATATATTTT. This gives the protein CASSMAGGNTIYF.

J is TRBJ1-2 and V is TRBV10-3, with a possible D match to TRBD1 (5 bases). CDR1 and CDR2 from the germline V gene are ENHRY and SYGVKD. Trimming took 7 bases from V and 0 from J, leaving 12 bases between them. This CDR3 spans 14 amino acids. CDR3 residues: CAITETDTNYGYTF. As DNA, the CDR3 is TGTGCCATCACCGAGACAGATACTAACTATGGCTACACCTTC.

The chain couples TRBV11-3 to TRBJ2-3; 8 positions match TRBD1. CDR1 and CDR2 (germline): SGHNT, YENEEA. This CDR3 has 15 amino acids. J was trimmed by 1 base and V by 5 bases; bases with no gene match: 5. CDR3 in DNA: TGTGCCAGCAGCCCCGGACAGGGCCGCACAGATACGCAGTATTTT. Protein product: CASSPGQGRTDTQYF.

J is TRBJ2-5 and V is TRBV4-2, with D unresolved. The V gene lost 0 bases and the J gene lost 3 bases, with 11 bases spanning the gap. Germline CDR1 LGHNA, CDR2 YNFKEQ. CDR3 length equals 15 residues. CDR3 in amino acids: CASSQDARSEETQYF. In DNA, the CDR3 is TGTGCCAGCAGCCAAGATGCAAGGTCGGAAGAGACCCAGTACTTC.

The CDR3 sequence: CASSQSVIYGYTF. The CDR3 DNA sequence: TGTGCCAGCAGCCAGTCCGTCATCTATGGCTACACCTTC. The J gene is TRBJ1-2, the V gene TRBV5-4; no clear D. This CDR3 comprises 13 residues. V gave up 4 bases and J gave up 4 bases, with 11 bases separating them. Germline CDR1 and CDR2: SGHNT and YYREEE (reference sequence). The whole variable domain, filled in from reference TRBV5-4 and TRBJ1-2, reads ETGVTQSPTHLIKTRGQQVTLRCSSQSGHNTVSWYQQALGQGPQFIFQYYREEENGRGNFPPRFSGLQFPNYSSELNVNALELDDSALYLCASSQSVIYGYTFGSGTRLTVV.